This TCR beta chain emerged from a study of cytomegalovirus exposure and HLA in healthy donors. The PCR contained 60 Vbeta and 13 Jbeta primers. Some clones are missing from TCRdb's copy, which holds only in-frame ones; the method was immunoSEQ multiplex PCR. The sample lists 80,000 to 100,000 clones, under 75% occurring once. CDR3 size: 15 residues. Germline CDR1 and CDR2: MNHEY and SVGAGI. The trim removed 5 bases at V and 8 bases at J, leaving 9 bases unmatched. Sequencing was done on a sample of PBMCs. The chain recombines TRBV6-5 with TRBJ1-2, with 12 bases identical to TRBD1. This clonotype was sampled from a man aged 50-59 years in good health and CMV-seronegative. CDR3 DNA sequence: TGTGCCAGCAGTGGCGGGGACAGGGGGCTTCGGGGCTACACCTTC. Translating gives CASSGGDRGLRGYTF.